The 14 T cell receptor beta chains below come from one sample, sequenced in a study of blood T cell repertoires in COVID-19. Produced via immunoSEQ multiplex PCR; TCRdb's table is partial and in-frame only. The repertoire includes about 180,000 clones, about 84% of them detected once, and about 18% sits in the top ten. Material: peripheral blood. The receptors come from a person aged 70 to 85 with COVID-19, enrolled during active disease.

The chain employs TRBV4-1 and TRBJ1-1; a possible D gene is TRBD1 (5 bases). V lost 0 bases, J lost 0 bases, and 11 bases lay in between. This CDR3 has 16 residues. Germline lookup yields CDR1 MGHRA and CDR2 YSYEKL. DNA of the CDR3: TGCGCCAGCAGCCAAGAAAGACAGTCATTGAACACTGAAGCTTTCTTT. It translates to CASSQERQSLNTEAFF.

This chain connects TRBV9 to TRBJ2-1, with 11 bases matching TRBD2. The V gene end was trimmed by 3 bases and the J gene end by 3 bases; junction bases not matched to a gene: 2. This CDR3 has 15 amino acids. Germline-derived CDR1 and CDR2 are SGDLS and YYNGEE. CDR3 sequence: CASSALAGDYNEQFF. The DNA of the CDR3 is TGTGCCAGCAGCGCACTAGCGGGGGACTACAATGAGCAGTTCTTC.

The chain recombines TRBV11-2 with TRBJ1-1; no clear D gene. The V end lost 3 bases, the J end lost 2 bases, and 13 bases lay between the germline ends. CDR1 and CDR2 from the germline V gene are SGHAT and FQNNGV. CDR3 length: 15 residues. The CDR3 loop reads CASSFWSGRNTEAFF. CDR3 DNA sequence: TGTGCCAGCAGCTTTTGGTCAGGAAGAAACACTGAAGCTTTCTTT.

This clone has just one count. This rearrangement joins TRBV7-2 to TRBJ2-5, with 9 nucleotides matching TRBD2. Trimming removed 5 bases from V and 2 bases from J; junction bases left unmatched: 12. Germline V gene lookup returns CDR1 SGHTA and CDR2 FQGNSA. There are 17 residues in the CDR3. CDR3 in DNA: TGTGCCAGCAGCACGGGCCCGCCAAGCGGGGGGCAAGAGACCCAGTACTTC. As protein: CASSTGPPSGGQETQYF.

The chain employs TRBV7-2 and TRBJ2-7; TRBD1 might be the D (5 bases). The CDR3 covers 15 residues. The ends were cut back, 1 base at V and 4 bases at J, with 14 bases in the middle. Germline assignment: CDR1 SGHTA and CDR2 FQGNSA. The CDR3 DNA reads TGTGCCAGCAGCTTAGGGTTACTGGGGCAATACGAGCAGTACTTC. Translating gives CASSLGLLGQYEQYF.

The chain carries TRBV19 and TRBJ2-3, with 10 bases aligning to TRBD1. The CDR3 spans 14 residues. Germline V CDR1 and CDR2: LNHDA, SQIVND (reference sequence). Trimming cost V 4 bases and J 10 bases; bases outside gene matches: 8. The CDR3 loop is CASSTDRGVLPQYF. CDR3 nucleotide sequence: TGTGCCAGTAGTACGGACAGGGGGGTTTTGCCGCAGTATTTT.

This clone was observed a few times. This rearrangement joins TRBV9 to TRBJ1-2; no reliable D call. The length of the CDR3 is 11 residues. CDR1 and CDR2 (germline): SGDLS, YYNGEE. The V end was cut by 3 bases, the J end by 8 bases, with 8 bases between. CDR3 region: CASSGQVGYTF. For the CDR3, the DNA is TGTGCCAGCAGCGGACAAGTCGGCTACACCTTC.

The chain combines TRBV24-1 with TRBJ2-1; D might be TRBD1 (6 bases). Looked up from germline, CDR1 is KGHDR and CDR2 is SFDVKD. The ends were cut back, 4 bases at V and 7 bases at J, with 13 bases in the middle. CDR3 size: 14 residues. CDR3 in amino acids: CATSETRGVNEQFF. CDR3 coding DNA: TGTGCCACCAGTGAAACCAGGGGTGTGAATGAGCAGTTCTTC.

This chain connects TRBV15 to TRBJ2-3, with TRBD2 identical over 7 bases. This CDR3 region has 14 residues. V shed 6 bases, J shed 3 bases, and the junction held 6 bases outside the gene matches. The germline V gene has CDR1 LNHNV and CDR2 YYDKDF (reference sequence). The CDR3 here is CATRREFLTDTQYF. Written as DNA, the CDR3 is TGTGCCACCAGGCGGGAGTTTCTGACAGATACGCAGTATTTT.

The chain combines TRBV7-2 with TRBJ1-4; 10 nucleotides agree with TRBD1. CDR1 and CDR2 from the germline V gene are SGHTA and FQGNSA. This CDR3 has 15 residues. J gave up 8 bases and V 5 bases, and 8 bases lay outside the gene matches. Here the CDR3 DNA reads TGTGCCAGCAGCGATAAGACAGGGGGCATGGAAAAACTGTTTTTT. This gives the protein CASSDKTGGMEKLFF.

The genes are TRBV7-2 and TRBJ2-2; TRBD2 might be the D (6 bases). Germline V gives CDR1 SGHTA, CDR2 FQGNSA. This CDR3 has 17 residues. The ends were cut back, 4 bases at V and 6 bases at J, with 21 bases in the middle. The CDR3 DNA is TGTGCCAGCAGCTCAAGCCAGGCGGGGATGGGGGCCGGGGAGCTGTTTTTT. Translating gives CASSSSQAGMGAGELFF.

V usage is TRBV29-1 and J usage is TRBJ1-5; D is unresolved. V shed 5 bases and J shed 0 bases, with 8 bases lying between them. The germline CDR1 and CDR2 sequences are SQVTM and ANQGSEA. The CDR3 sequence is 13 residues long. CDR3 region: CSVLLNSNQPQHF. The CDR3 DNA reads as TGCAGCGTTCTACTGAATAGCAATCAGCCCCAGCATTTT.

The gene calls are TRBV10-3 and TRBJ2-1, with 7 positions matching TRBD2. CDR3 length: 14 residues. The trim removed 4 bases at V and 9 bases at J, leaving 9 bases unmatched. Germline CDR1 reads ENHRY; CDR2 reads SYGVKD. The CDR3 sequence: CAISVGGGRAEQFF. The CDR3 nucleotides are TGTGCCATCAGTGTAGGTGGCGGGAGAGCTGAGCAGTTCTTC.

CDR3 DNA: TGCGGAGTAACGACAGGGGGCACCGGGGAGCTGTTTTTT. This encodes CGVTTGGTGELFF. The J gene is TRBJ2-2, the V gene TRBV29-1, with 9 nucleotides matching TRBD1. The CDR3 spans 13 residues. Per germline, CDR1 SQVTM and CDR2 ANQGSEA.